This T cell receptor beta chain was documented in a study of blood T cell repertoires in COVID-19. Trimming took 5 bases from V and 4 from J; bases not matched to a gene: 3. CDR1 is SGHTA and CDR2 is FQGNSA in the germline V gene. The CDR3 covers 13 residues. The repertoire was sequenced with immunoSEQ multiplex PCR; TCRdb's copy has only in-frame clones and lacks some. This sample has over 95,000 clones; 85% to 90% occur once, and the top ten carry about 19%. The chain uses TRBV7-2 and TRBJ2-5; 8 bases are a match to TRBD1. The TCR comes from a human donor with acute or convalescent COVID-19. The donor label of this sample is uncertain. Sequencing was done on a sample of peripheral blood. CDR3 nucleotide sequence: TGTGCCAGCAGCCTTGACAGGGGAGAGACCCAGTACTTC. It yields the protein CASSLDRGETQYF.